This TCR beta chain was identified during a study of cytomegalovirus exposure and HLA in healthy donors. Repertoires were generated with immunoSEQ multiplex PCR, while TCRdb's copy carries only in-frame clones and drops some. This sample yields hundreds of thousands of clones, of which approximately 83% are seen a single time; less than 1.5% belongs to the top ten. Remarks on this clone: Its antigen is unidentified.

Study conclusions and caveats: TCR clusters originating in the first cohort tended to co-occur in the 100 to 150 validation repertoires, according to a later analysis. The listing of approximately 160 TCR beta chains classed them as cytomegalovirus-associated.

The specimen was PBMCs. This receptor was obtained from a woman in her 30s in good health and CMV-seropositive.

Here the CDR3 reads CASSPTGPGGAYF. CDR3 coding DNA: TGCGCCAGCAGCCCGACAGGGCCCGGGGGTGCGTACTTC. The chain uses TRBV5-1 and TRBJ2-7, with D perhaps TRBD1 (7 bases). The ends were cut back, 4 bases at V and 12 bases at J, with 20 bases in the middle. Looked up from germline, CDR1 is SGHRS and CDR2 is YFSETQ. The CDR3 length is 13 residues. Together with reference TRBV5-1 and TRBJ2-7, the CDR3 gives the full variable domain: KAGVTQTPRYLIKTRGQQVTLSCSPISGHRSVSWYQQTPGQGLQFLFEYFSETQRNKGNFPGRFSGRQFSNSRSEMNVSTLELGDSALYLCASSPTGPGGAYFGPGTRLTVT.